This T cell receptor (beta chain) is from a study of Graves' ophthalmopathy and Graves' hyperthyroidism. The germline V gene has CDR1 DFQATT and CDR2 SNEGSKA (reference sequence). The length of the CDR3 is 17 residues. Losses at the gene ends were 5 bases for V and 3 bases for J; bases not matched to a gene: 13. Each diagnosis was determined on the basis of clinical symptoms, serum thyroxine, TRAb, thyroid ultrasound and orbital computed tomography. The PBMCs were taken from 10 ml of fresh peripheral blood. TCR beta CDR3 amplification used RNA transcripts. In the first round, RT-PCR was carried out with HTBI primers, and a multiplex PCR formed the second round. TCRdb re-analysed the multiplex PCR reads in MiXCR, keeping a single row per CDR3 protein. The sample consists of around 400,000 distinct CDR3 sequences, under 25% of them appearing once.

The material sequenced was peripheral blood. The TCR was taken from a woman younger than 35 with stable Graves' hyperthyroidism. The chain carries TRBV20-1 and TRBJ1-6; 7 bases line up with TRBD1. This CDR3 is CSAPQKGQTFYNSPLHF. The CDR3 nucleotides read TGCAGTGCTCCCCAAAAGGGACAGACCTTCTATAATTCACCCCTCCACTTT.